Listed below are T cell receptor beta chains from one sample, sequenced in a study of cytomegalovirus exposure and HLA in healthy donors. Data came from immunoSEQ multiplex PCR; TCRdb stores just in-frame clones and leaves some out. The sample shows about 110,000 clones, approximately 76% of them seen only once. Specimen: PBMCs. The receptors come from a man younger than 35 in good health and CMV-seronegative. The CDR3 runs from the conserved cysteine through the conserved F or W. A D gene is named only where the DNA matches it firmly. Expanded clones get a size class; other rows say once, few or many, or leave the size out.

j_call | v_call | d_call | clone_size | cdr3_aa | cdr3_nt
TRBJ2-4 | TRBV29-1 | - | - | CSVPQDGIAKNIQYF | TGCAGCGTTCCCCAGGACGGGATAGCCAAAAACATTCAGTACTTC
TRBJ2-7 | TRBV4-3 | TRBD1 | - | CASSQEQTGIHEQYF | TGCGCCAGCAGCCAAGAGCAGACAGGGATCCACGAGCAGTACTTC
TRBJ2-1 | TRBV19 | TRBD1 | - | CAAGGEQFF | TGTGCCGCAGGGGGTGAGCAGTTCTTC
TRBJ2-5 | TRBV18 | - | - | CASSSEETQYF | TGTGCCAGCTCGTCGGAAGAGACCCAGTACTTC
TRBJ1-5 | TRBV6-1 | - | - | CASSEWGDNQPQHF | TGTGCCAGCAGTGAATGGGGGGACAATCAGCCCCAGCATTTT
TRBJ2-2 | TRBV9 | TRBD2 | - | CASSMSLGLADGTGELFF | TGTGCCAGCAGCATGAGCTTGGGACTAGCGGATGGCACCGGGGAGCTGTTTTTT
TRBJ1-6 | TRBV6-5 | - | few | CASRTGGPLHF | TGTGCCAGCAGGACCGGGGGACCCCTCCACTTT
TRBJ1-1 | TRBV10-1 | - | few | CASSDGGTEAFF | TGCGCCAGCAGTGATGGCGGCACTGAAGCTTTCTTT
TRBJ1-4 | TRBV11-1 | - | - | CASSTRDTATNEKLFF | TGTGCCAGCAGCACCCGGGACACCGCAACTAATGAAAAACTGTTTTTT
TRBJ2-1 | TRBV7-2 | - | - | CASSLRPAGEPYNEQFF | TGTGCCAGCAGCTTAAGGCCTGCAGGGGAACCCTACAATGAGCAGTTCTTC
TRBJ2-5 | TRBV4-1 | - | few | CASSQVAGTQRETQYF | TGCGCCAGCAGCCAAGTAGCCGGGACTCAACGGGAGACCCAGTACTTC
TRBJ2-3 | TRBV19 | - | - | CASMGGPSTDTQYF | TGTGCCAGTATGGGGGGGCCTAGCACAGATACGCAGTATTTT
TRBJ2-5 | TRBV5-8 | TRBD2 | - | CASSLGLAVNLQETQYF | TGTGCCAGCAGCTTGGGACTAGCGGTAAACCTACAAGAGACCCAGTACTTC
TRBJ2-5 | TRBV7-3 | TRBD1 | - | CASSSSGGQTQYF | TGTGCCAGCAGCTCATCAGGGGGCCAGACCCAGTACTTC
TRBJ1-6 | TRBV27 | - | - | CASSFLGADSPLHF | TGTGCCAGCAGTTTTTTGGGAGCGGACTCACCCCTCCACTTT
TRBJ2-3 | TRBV5-4 | TRBD1 | - | CASSLEQGAVADTQYF | TGTGCCAGCAGCTTGGAGCAGGGGGCGGTGGCAGATACGCAGTATTTT
TRBJ2-7 | TRBV11-3 | - | - | CASRTSRQTYEQYF | TGTGCCAGCAGGACGTCGCGACAGACCTACGAGCAGTACTTC
TRBJ2-7 | TRBV5-1 | - | - | CASSLGGHQSYEQYF | TGCGCCAGCAGCTTGGGGGGGCACCAATCCTACGAGCAGTACTTC
TRBJ1-1 | TRBV5-5 | - | few | CASSLDRLVTEAFF | TGTGCCAGCAGCTTGGACAGGTTGGTAACTGAAGCTTTCTTT
TRBJ2-6 | TRBV7-3 | - | - | CASSLRVPGANVLTF | TGTGCCAGCAGCTTGAGGGTTCCTGGGGCCAACGTCCTGACTTTC
TRBJ2-1 | TRBV5-4 | TRBD2 | - | CASSSGTSGGHSYNEQFF | TGTGCCAGCAGCTCCGGGACTAGCGGGGGCCACTCCTACAATGAGCAGTTCTTC
TRBJ2-3 | TRBV6-1 | - | - | CASSEALGSDTQYF | TGTGCCAGCAGTGAAGCCCTCGGGTCCGATACGCAGTATTTT
TRBJ2-7 | TRBV5-5 | TRBD1 | few | CASSTPGQGGREQYF | TGTGCCAGCAGCACACCGGGACAGGGGGGTCGGGAGCAGTACTTC
TRBJ1-1 | TRBV5-1 | - | few | CASSLGRVPNTEAFF | TGCGCCAGCAGCTTGGGCCGCGTCCCGAACACTGAAGCTTTCTTT
TRBJ1-4 | TRBV7-2 | - | - | CASSHGPRTHSGEKLFF | TGTGCCAGCAGCCATGGGCCAAGGACACACAGTGGTGAAAAACTGTTTTTT
TRBJ1-6 | TRBV7-2 | TRBD1 | - | CASSLALGQANSPLHF | TGTGCCAGCAGCTTAGCGCTTGGACAGGCAAATTCACCCCTCCACTTT
TRBJ2-7 | TRBV4-3 | - | few | CASSPAQGLGYEQYF | TGCGCCAGCAGCCCAGCGCAGGGCCTCGGCTACGAGCAGTACTTC
TRBJ1-6 | TRBV7-2 | TRBD1 | - | CASSFGDRYNSPLHF | TGTGCCAGCAGCTTCGGGGACAGATATAATTCACCCCTCCACTTT
TRBJ1-2 | TRBV19 | - | - | CASSILRGRDYGYTF | TGTGCCAGTAGTATACTGCGCGGCCGTGACTATGGCTACACCTTC
TRBJ2-1 | TRBV14 | - | - | CASSQVRGNEQFF | TGTGCCAGCAGCCAAGTTAGGGGGAATGAGCAGTTCTTC
TRBJ2-7 | TRBV7-2 | TRBD2 | - | CASSLVGLTNPTYYEQYF | TGTGCCAGCAGCTTGGTGGGACTAACCAATCCCACTTACTACGAGCAGTACTTC
TRBJ1-2 | TRBV5-1 | - | - | CASSFGGNDYGYTF | TGCGCCAGCAGCTTCGGGGGGAATGACTATGGCTACACCTTC
TRBJ2-3 | TRBV9 | TRBD2 | - | CASSSRTSGGPASTDTQYF | TGTGCCAGCAGCTCCCGGACTAGCGGGGGGCCCGCTAGCACAGATACGCAGTATTTT
TRBJ2-2 | TRBV7-6 | TRBD1 | - | CASSPGTGNTGELFF | TGTGCCAGCAGCCCTGGGACAGGGAACACCGGGGAGCTGTTTTTT
TRBJ1-2 | TRBV10-3 | - | - | CAISESRTDYGYTF | TGTGCCATCAGTGAGTCTAGGACAGACTATGGCTACACCTTC
TRBJ2-3 | TRBV9 | TRBD2 | - | CASSPGTSFTDTQYF | TGTGCCAGCAGCCCCGGGACTAGCTTCACAGATACGCAGTATTTT
TRBJ2-5 | TRBV5-4 | - | - | CASSHPGETQYF | TGTGCCAGCAGCCACCCGGGAGAGACCCAGTACTTC
TRBJ2-7 | TRBV19 | - | - | CASSTGGPNYEQYF | TGTGCCAGTAGTACTGGTGGGCCAAACTACGAGCAGTACTTC
TRBJ1-2 | TRBV7-2 | - | - | CASSHAGDPYGYTF | TGTGCCAGCAGCCACGCAGGGGACCCCTATGGCTACACCTTC
TRBJ2-7 | TRBV11-3 | - | - | CASSLNRGEQYF | TGTGCCAGCAGCTTAAATCGGGGGGAGCAGTACTTC
TRBJ2-7 | TRBV19 | - | - | CASSKGAGDNYEQYF | TGTGCCAGTAGTAAAGGGGCTGGGGATAACTACGAGCAGTACTTC